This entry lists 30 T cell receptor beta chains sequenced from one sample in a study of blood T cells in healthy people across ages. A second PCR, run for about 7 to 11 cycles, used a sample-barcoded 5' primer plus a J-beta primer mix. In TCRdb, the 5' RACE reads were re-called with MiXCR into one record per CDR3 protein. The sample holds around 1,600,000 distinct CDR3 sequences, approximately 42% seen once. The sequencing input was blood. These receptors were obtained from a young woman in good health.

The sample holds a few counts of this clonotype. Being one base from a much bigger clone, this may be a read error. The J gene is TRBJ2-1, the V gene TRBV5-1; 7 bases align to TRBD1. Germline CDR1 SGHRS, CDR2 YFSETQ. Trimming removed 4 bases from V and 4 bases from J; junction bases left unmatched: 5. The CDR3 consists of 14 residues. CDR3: CASSEGQRYNEQFF. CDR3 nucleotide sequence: TGCGCCAGCAGCGAGGGACAGAGATACAATGAGCAGTTCTTC.

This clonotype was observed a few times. The CDR3 reads CASSFGLAPHEQYF. In DNA, the CDR3 is TGTGCCAGCAGCTTTGGACTAGCCCCCCACGAGCAGTACTTC. The chain uses TRBV7-2 and TRBJ2-7; 8 positions agree with TRBD2. Germline V gene data show CDR1 as SGHTA and CDR2 as FQGNSA. Losses at the gene ends were 3 bases for V and 5 bases for J; bases not matched to a gene: 6. CDR3 size: 14 residues.

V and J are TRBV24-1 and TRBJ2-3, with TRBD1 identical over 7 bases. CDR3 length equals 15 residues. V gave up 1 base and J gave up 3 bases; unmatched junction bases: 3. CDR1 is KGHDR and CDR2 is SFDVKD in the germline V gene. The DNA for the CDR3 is TGTGCCACCAGTGATTTCCGGGACAGAACAGATACGCAGTATTTT. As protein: CATSDFRDRTDTQYF.

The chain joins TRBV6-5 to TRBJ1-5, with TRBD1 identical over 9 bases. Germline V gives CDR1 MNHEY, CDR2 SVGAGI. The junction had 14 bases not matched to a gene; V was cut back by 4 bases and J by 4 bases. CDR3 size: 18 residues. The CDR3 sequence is CASSLELPGTGPNQPQHF. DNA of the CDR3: TGTGCCAGCAGTTTGGAACTACCCGGGACAGGGCCGAATCAGCCCCAGCATTTT.

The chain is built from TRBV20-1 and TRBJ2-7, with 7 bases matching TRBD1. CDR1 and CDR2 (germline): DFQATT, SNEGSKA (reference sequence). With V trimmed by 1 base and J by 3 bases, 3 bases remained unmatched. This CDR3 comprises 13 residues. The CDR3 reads CSARGPGGYEQYF. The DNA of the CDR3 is TGCAGTGCTAGAGGCCCAGGGGGCTACGAGCAGTACTTC.

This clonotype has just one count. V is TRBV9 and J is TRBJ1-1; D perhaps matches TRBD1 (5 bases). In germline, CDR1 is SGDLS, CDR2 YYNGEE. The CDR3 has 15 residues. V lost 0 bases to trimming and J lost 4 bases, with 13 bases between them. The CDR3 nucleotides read TGTGCCAGCAGCGTAGCCGGCGGGAGGGGCACTGAAGCTTTCTTT. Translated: CASSVAGGRGTEAFF.

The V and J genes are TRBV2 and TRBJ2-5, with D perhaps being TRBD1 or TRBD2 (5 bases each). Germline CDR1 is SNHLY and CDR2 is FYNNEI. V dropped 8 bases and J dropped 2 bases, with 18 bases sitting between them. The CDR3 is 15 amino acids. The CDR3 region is CASGRMGDLQETQYF. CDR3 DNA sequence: TGTGCCAGCGGGCGGATGGGGGACCTTCAAGAGACCCAGTACTTC.

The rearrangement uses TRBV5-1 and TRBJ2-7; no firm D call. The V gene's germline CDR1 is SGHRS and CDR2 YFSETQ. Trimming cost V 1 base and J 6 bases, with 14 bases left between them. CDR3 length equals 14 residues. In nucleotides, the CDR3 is TGCGCCAGCAGCTTGAGCATAGGGTTTATCGAGCAGTACTTC. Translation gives CASSLSIGFIEQYF. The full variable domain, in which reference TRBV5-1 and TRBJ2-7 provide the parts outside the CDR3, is KAGVTQTPRYLIKTRGQQVTLSCSPISGHRSVSWYQQTPGQGLQFLFEYFSETQRNKGNFPGRFSGRQFSNSRSEMNVSTLELGDSALYLCASSLSIGFIEQYFGPGTRLTVT.

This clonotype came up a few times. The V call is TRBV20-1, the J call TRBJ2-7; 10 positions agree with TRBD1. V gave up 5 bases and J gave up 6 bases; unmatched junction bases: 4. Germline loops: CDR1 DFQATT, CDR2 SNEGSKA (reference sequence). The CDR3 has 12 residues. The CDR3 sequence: CSALRDRGEQYF. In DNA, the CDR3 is TGCAGTGCTTTACGGGACAGGGGCGAGCAGTACTTC.

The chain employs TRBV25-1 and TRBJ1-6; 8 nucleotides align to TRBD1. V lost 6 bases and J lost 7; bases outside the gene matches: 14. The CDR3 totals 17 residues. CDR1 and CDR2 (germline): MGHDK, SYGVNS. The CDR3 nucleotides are TGTGCCAGCAGCCCTGATATAACAGGGGGGCTCAATTCACCCCTCCACTTT. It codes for CASSPDITGGLNSPLHF.

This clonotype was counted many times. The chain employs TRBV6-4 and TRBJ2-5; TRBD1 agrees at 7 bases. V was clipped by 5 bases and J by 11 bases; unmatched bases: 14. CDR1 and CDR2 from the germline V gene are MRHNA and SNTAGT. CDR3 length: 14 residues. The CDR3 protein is CASSREPGYRGQYF. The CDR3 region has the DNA TGTGCCAGCAGTCGAGAACCAGGATACAGGGGTCAGTACTTC.

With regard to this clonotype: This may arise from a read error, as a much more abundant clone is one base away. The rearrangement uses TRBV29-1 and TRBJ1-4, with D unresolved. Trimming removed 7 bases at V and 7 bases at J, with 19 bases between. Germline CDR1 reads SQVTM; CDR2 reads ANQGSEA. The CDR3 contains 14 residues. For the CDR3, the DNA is TGCAGCGCCCAGACCAATATAGTCGGTGAAAAACTGTTTTTT. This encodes CSAQTNIVGEKLFF. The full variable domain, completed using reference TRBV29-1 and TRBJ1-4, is SAVISQKPSRDICQRGTSLTIQCQVDSQVTMMFWYRQQPGQSLTLIATANQGSEATYESGFVIDKFPISRPNLTFSTLTVSNMSPEDSSIYLCSAQTNIVGEKLFFGSGTQLSVL.

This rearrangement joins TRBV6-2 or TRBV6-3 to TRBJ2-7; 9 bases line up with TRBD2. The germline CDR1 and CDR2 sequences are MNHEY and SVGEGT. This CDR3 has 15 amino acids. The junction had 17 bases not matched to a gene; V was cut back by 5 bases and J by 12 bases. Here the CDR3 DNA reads TGTGCCAGCAGTCTCCAGGGACTAGCTTTGGAGACCCGGTACTTC. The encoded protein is CASSLQGLALETRYF.

The CDR3 is CASSVDGRGGVDTQYF. CDR3 nucleotides: TGTGCCAGCAGCGTAGACGGGCGGGGCGGGGTAGATACGCAGTATTTT. The V and J genes are TRBV9 and TRBJ2-3; a possible D gene is TRBD2 (6 bases). The CDR3 is 16 amino acids. Germline assignment: CDR1 SGDLS and CDR2 YYNGEE. V was pared by 0 bases and J by 5 bases, with 16 bases between.

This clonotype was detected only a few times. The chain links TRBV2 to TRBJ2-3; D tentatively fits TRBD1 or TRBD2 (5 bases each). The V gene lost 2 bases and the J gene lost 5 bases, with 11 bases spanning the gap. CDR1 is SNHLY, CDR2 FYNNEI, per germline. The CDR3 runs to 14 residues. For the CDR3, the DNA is TGTGCCAGCAGTGAACGGCAGAGGGGAGATACGCAGTATTTT. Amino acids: CASSERQRGDTQYF. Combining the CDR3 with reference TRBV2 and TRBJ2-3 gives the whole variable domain EPEVTQTPSHQVTQMGQEVILRCVPISNHLYFYWYRQILGQKVEFLVSFYNNEISEKSEIFDDQFSVERPDGSNFTLKIRSTKLEDSAMYFCASSERQRGDTQYFGPGTRLTVL.

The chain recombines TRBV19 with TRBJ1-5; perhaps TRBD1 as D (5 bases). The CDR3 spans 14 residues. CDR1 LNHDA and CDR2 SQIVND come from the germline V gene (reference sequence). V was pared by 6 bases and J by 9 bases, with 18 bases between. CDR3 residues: CASRPPGQGPPQHF. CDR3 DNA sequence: TGTGCCAGTAGGCCTCCGGGCCAGGGTCCGCCCCAGCATTTT.

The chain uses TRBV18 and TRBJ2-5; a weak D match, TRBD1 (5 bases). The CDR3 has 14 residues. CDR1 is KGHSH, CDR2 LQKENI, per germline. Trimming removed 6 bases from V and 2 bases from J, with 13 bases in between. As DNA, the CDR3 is TGTGCCAGCTCCTCGTCCCGACAGCAAGAGACCCAGTACTTC. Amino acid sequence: CASSSSRQQETQYF.

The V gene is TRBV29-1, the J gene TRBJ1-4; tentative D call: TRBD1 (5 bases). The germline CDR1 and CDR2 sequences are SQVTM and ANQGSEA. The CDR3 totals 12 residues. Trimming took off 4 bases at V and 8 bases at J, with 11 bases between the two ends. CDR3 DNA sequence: TGCAGCGTTGCGGCAGGGAACGAAAAACTGTTTTTT. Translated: CSVAAGNEKLFF.

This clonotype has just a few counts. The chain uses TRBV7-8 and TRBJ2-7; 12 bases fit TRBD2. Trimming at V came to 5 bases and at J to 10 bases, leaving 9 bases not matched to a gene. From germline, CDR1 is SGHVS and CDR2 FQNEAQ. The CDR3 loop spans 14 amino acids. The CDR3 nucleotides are TGTGCCAGCAGCGTAACCGGGACTAGCGGGTCTCAGTACTTC. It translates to CASSVTGTSGSQYF.

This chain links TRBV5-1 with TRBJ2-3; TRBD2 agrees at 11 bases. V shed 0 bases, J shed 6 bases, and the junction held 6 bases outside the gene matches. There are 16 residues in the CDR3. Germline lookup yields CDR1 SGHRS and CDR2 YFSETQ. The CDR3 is CASSLDSGRAGDTQYF. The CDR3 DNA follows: TGCGCCAGCAGCTTGGATAGCGGGAGGGCCGGGGATACGCAGTATTTT. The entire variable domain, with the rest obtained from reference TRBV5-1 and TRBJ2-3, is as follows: KAGVTQTPRYLIKTRGQQVTLSCSPISGHRSVSWYQQTPGQGLQFLFEYFSETQRNKGNFPGRFSGRQFSNSRSEMNVSTLELGDSALYLCASSLDSGRAGDTQYFGPGTRLTVL.

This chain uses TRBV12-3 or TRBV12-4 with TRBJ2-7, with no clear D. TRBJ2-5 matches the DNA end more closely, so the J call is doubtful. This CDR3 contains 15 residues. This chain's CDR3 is CASSLAPGVGETQYF. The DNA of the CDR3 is TGTGCCAGCAGTTTAGCCCCTGGGGTGGGGGAGACCCAGTACTTC.

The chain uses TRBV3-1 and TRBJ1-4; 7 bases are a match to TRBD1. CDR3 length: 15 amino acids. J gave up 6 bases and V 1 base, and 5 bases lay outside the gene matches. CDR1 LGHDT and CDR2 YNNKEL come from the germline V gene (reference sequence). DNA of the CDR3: TGTGCCAGCAGCCAAGGACAGGGAAGGCATGAAAAACTGTTTTTT. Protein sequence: CASSQGQGRHEKLFF.

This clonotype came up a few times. The CDR3 coding sequence is TGTGCCAGCAGCTTAGCGGCCCTGGCTGCGGAAAAACTGTTTTTT. Encoded protein: CASSLAALAAEKLFF. The chain recombines TRBV7-2 with TRBJ1-4, with D hard to call. Trimming took off 0 bases at V and 8 bases at J, with 13 bases between the two ends. CDR1 is SGHTA, CDR2 FQGNSA, per germline. The CDR3 is made up of 15 amino acids.

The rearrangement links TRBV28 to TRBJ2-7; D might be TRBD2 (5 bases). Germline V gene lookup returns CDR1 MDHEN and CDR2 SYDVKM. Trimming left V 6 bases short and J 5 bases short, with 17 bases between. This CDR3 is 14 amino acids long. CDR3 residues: CASSSRIGDNEQYF. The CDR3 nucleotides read TGTGCCAGCAGCTCGAGGATCGGGGATAACGAGCAGTACTTC.

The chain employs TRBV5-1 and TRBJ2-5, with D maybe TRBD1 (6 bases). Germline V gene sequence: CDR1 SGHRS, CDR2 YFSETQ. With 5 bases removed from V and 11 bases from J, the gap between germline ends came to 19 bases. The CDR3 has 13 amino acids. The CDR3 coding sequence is TGCGCCAGCAGGTACAGGACAGACAATGAGCAGTACTTC. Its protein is CASRYRTDNEQYF. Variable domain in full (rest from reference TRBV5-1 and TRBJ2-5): KAGVTQTPRYLIKTRGQQVTLSCSPISGHRSVSWYQQTPGQGLQFLFEYFSETQRNKGNFPGRFSGRQFSNSRSEMNVSTLELGDSALYLCASRYRTDNEQYFGPGTRLLVL.

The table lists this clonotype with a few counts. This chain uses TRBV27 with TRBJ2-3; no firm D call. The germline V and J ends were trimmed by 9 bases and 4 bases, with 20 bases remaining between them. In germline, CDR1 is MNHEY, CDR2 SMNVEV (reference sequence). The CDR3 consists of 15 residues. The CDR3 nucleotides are TGTGCCAGGAACCTAAGCTGGGCCGGATCAGATACGCAGTATTTT. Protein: CARNLSWAGSDTQYF.

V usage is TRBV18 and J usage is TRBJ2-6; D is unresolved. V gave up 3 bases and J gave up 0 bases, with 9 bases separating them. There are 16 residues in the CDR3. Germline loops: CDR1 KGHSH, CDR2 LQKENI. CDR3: CASSPTTLSGANVLTF. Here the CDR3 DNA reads TGTGCCAGCTCACCCACAACCCTCTCTGGGGCCAACGTCCTGACTTTC.

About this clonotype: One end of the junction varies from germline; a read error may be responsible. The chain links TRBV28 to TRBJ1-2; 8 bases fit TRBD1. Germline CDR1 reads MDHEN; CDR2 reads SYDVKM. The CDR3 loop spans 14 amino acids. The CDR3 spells CASSIHRGNYGHTF. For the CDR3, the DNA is TGTGCCAGCAGTATCCACAGGGGGAACTATGGCCACACCTTC.

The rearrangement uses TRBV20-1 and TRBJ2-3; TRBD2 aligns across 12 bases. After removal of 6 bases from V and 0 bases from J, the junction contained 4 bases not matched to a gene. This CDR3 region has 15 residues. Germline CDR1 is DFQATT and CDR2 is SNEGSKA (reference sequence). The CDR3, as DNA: TGCAGTGCGCTGACTAGCGGGAGAAGCACAGATACGCAGTATTTT. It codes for CSALTSGRSTDTQYF.

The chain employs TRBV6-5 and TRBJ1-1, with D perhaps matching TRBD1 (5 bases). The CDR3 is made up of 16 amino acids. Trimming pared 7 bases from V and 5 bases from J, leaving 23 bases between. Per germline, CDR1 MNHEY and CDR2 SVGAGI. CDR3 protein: CASTRTRRRGRTEAFF. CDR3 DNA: TGTGCCAGCACCCGAACCCGGAGAAGGGGTCGGACTGAAGCTTTCTTT.